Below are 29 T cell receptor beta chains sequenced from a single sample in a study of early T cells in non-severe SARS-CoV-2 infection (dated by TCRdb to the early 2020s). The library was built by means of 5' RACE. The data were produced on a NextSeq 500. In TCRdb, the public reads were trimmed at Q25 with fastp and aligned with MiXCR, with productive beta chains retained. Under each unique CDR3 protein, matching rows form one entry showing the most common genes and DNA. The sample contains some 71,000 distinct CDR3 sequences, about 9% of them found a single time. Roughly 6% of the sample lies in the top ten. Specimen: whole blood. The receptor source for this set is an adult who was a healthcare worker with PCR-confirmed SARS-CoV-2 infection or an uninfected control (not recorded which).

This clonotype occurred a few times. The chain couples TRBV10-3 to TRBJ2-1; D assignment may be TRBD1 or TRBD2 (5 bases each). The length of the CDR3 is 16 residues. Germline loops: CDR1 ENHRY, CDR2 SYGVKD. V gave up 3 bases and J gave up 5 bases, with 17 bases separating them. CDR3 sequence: CAISDSGRLADNEQFF. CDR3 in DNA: TGTGCCATCAGTGACTCGGGACGCCTGGCAGACAATGAGCAGTTCTTC.

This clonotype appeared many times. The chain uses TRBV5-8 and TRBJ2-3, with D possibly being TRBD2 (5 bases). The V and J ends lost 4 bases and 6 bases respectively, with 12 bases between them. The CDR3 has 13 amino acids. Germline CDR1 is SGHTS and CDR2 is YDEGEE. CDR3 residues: CASSLSGSDTQYF. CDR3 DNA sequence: TGTGCCAGCAGCCTTTCGGGGTCGGATACGCAGTATTTT.

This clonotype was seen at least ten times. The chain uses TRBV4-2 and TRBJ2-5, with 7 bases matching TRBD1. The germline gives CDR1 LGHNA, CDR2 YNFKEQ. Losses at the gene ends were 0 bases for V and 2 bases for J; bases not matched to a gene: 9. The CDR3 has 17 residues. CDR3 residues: CASSQDPWGQPQETQYF. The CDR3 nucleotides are TGTGCCAGCAGCCAAGACCCCTGGGGACAGCCACAAGAGACCCAGTACTTC.

As DNA, the CDR3 is TGCGCCAGCAGCATTCCGGGGGCAAACACCGGGGAGCTGTTTTTT. Encoded protein: CASSIPGANTGELFF. The chain combines TRBV5-1 with TRBJ2-2; D might be TRBD1 or TRBD2, each matching 6 bases. V was shortened by 4 bases and J by 2 bases, with 12 bases between the two germline ends. Germline values: CDR1 SGHRS, CDR2 YFSETQ. The CDR3 runs 15 residues. The full variable domain, rest sourced from reference TRBV5-1 and TRBJ2-2, is KAGVTQTPRYLIKTRGQQVTLSCSPISGHRSVSWYQQTPGQGLQFLFEYFSETQRNKGNFPGRFSGRQFSNSRSEMNVSTLELGDSALYLCASSIPGANTGELFFGEGSRLTVL.

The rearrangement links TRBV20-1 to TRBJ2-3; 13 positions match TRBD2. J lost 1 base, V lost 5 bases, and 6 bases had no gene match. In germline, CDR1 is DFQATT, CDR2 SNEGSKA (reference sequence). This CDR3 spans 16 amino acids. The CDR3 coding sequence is TGCAGTGCTCGGACTAGCGGGAGCTGGGGCACAGATACGCAGTATTTT. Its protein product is CSARTSGSWGTDTQYF.

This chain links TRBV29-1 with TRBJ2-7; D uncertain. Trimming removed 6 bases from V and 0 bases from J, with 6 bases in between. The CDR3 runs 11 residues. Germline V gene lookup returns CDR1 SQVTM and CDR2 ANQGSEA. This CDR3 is CSVADSYEQYF. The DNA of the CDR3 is TGCAGCGTCGCGGACTCCTACGAGCAGTACTTC.

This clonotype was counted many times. The CDR3 here is CASSPGSQETQYF. The CDR3, as DNA: TGTGCCAGCAGCCCAGGGTCCCAAGAGACCCAGTACTTC. V and J are TRBV7-6 and TRBJ2-5; the D gene is possibly TRBD1 (5 bases). CDR3 length: 13 residues. V shed 5 bases and J shed 1 base, with 8 bases lying between them. CDR1 is SGHVS and CDR2 is FNYEAQ in the germline V gene.

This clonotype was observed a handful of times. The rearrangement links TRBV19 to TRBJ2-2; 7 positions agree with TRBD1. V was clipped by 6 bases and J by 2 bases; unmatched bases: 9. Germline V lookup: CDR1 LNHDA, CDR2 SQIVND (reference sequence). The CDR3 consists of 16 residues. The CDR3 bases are TGTGCCAGTAGCGGTACCGGGACAGTTAACACCGGGGAGCTGTTTTTT. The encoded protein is CASSGTGTVNTGELFF.

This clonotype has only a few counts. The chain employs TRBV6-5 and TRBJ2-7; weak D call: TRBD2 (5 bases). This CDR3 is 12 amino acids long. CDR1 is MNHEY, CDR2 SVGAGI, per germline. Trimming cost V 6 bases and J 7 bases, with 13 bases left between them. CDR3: CASSRKEGEQYF. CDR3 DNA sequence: TGTGCCAGCAGCCGAAAAGAGGGAGAGCAGTACTTC.

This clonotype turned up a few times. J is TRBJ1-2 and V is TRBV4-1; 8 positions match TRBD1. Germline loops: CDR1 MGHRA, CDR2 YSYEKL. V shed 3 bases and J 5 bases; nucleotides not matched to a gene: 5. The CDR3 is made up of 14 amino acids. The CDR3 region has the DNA TGCGCCAGCAGCCAGTCAGACAGGGGTTATGGCTACACCTTC. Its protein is CASSQSDRGYGYTF.

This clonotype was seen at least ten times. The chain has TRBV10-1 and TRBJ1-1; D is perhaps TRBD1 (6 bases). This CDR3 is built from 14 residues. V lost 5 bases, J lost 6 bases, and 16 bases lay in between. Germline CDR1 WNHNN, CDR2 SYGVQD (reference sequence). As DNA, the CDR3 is TGCGCCAGCAGTTTAACAGGGATAAGGGCTGAAGCTTTCTTT. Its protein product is CASSLTGIRAEAFF.

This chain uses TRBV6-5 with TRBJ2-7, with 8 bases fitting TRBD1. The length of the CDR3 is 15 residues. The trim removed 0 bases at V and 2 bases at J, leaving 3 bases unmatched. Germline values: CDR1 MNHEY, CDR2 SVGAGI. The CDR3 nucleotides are TGTGCCAGCAGTTACTCACGGGACAGGCCCTACGAGCAGTACTTC. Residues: CASSYSRDRPYEQYF.

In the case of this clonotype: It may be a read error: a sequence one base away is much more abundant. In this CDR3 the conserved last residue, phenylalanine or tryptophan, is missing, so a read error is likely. The CDR3 region is CASSPTGGPYEQYL. The DNA of the CDR3 is TGTGCCAGCAGCCCTACAGGGGGCCCTTACGAGCAGTACTTA. The rearrangement uses TRBV7-2 and TRBJ2-7, with 9 bases matching TRBD1. This CDR3 is built from 14 residues. Germline values: CDR1 SGHTA, CDR2 FQGNSA. Losses at the gene ends were 5 bases for V and 4 bases for J; bases not matched to a gene: 6.

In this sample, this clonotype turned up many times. The CDR3 bases are TGTGCCAGCAGCGGACAGACTACCGTGCAGTACTTC. Its protein is CASSGQTTVQYF. The V call is TRBV7-9, the J call TRBJ2-7; possibly TRBD1 for D (6 bases). V gave up 5 bases and J gave up 9 bases, with 14 bases separating them. The CDR3 contains 12 residues. Per germline, CDR1 SEHNR and CDR2 FQNEAQ (reference sequence).

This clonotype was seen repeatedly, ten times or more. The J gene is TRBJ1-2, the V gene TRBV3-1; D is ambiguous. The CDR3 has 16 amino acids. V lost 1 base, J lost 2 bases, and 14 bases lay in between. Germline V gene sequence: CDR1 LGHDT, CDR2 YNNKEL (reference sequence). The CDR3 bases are TGTGCCAGCAGCCAAGTTACAGCCGTTGCGAACTATGGCTACACCTTC. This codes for CASSQVTAVANYGYTF.

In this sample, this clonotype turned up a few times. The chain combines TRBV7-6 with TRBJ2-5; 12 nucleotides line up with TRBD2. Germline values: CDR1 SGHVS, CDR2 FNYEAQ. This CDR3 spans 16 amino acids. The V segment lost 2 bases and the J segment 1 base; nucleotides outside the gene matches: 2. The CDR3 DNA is TGTGCCAGCAGCTTAATGACTAGCGGGAGCCAAGAGACCCAGTACTTC. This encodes CASSLMTSGSQETQYF.

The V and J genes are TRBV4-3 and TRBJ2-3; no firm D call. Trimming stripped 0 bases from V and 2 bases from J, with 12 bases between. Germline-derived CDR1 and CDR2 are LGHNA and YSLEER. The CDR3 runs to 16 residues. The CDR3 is CASSQDWPSPTDTQYF. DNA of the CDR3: TGCGCCAGCAGCCAAGATTGGCCTTCACCCACAGATACGCAGTATTTT.

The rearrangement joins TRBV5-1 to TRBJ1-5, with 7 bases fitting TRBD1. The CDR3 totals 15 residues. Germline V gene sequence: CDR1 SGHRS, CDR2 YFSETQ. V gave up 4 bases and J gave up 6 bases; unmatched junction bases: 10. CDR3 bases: TGCGCCAGCAGCCGAGAGGGGGCTGGGAGTCAGCCCCAGCATTTT. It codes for CASSREGAGSQPQHF.

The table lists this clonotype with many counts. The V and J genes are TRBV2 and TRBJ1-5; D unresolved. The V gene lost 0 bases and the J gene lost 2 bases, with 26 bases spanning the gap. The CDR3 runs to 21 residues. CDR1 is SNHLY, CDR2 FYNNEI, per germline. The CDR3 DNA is TGTGCCAGCAGTGAAGCGCGTAAATGGGCATTCTGGCGCCGGGGCAATCAGCCCCAGCATTTT. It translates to CASSEARKWAFWRRGNQPQHF.

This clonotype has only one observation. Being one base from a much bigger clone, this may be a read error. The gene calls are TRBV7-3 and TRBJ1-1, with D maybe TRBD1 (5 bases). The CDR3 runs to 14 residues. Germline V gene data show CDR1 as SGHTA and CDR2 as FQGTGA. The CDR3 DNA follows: TGTGTCAGCAGCGCGGGACCGTCGAACACTGAAGCTTTCTTT. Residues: CVSSAGPSNTEAFF.

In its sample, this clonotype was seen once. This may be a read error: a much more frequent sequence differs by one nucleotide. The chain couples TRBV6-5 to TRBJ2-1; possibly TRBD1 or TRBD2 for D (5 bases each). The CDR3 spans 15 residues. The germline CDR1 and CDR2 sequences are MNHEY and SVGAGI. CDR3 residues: CASRRGTFSYKEQFF. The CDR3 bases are TGTGCCAGCAGAAGAGGGACGTTCTCCTACAAAGAGCAGTTCTTC.

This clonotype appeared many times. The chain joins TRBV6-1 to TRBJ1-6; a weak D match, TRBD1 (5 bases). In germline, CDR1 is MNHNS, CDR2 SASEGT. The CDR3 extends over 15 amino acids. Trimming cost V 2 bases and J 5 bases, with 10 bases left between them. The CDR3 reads CASSEPTDHNSPLHF. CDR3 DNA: TGTGCCAGCAGTGAACCGACAGACCATAATTCACCCCTCCACTTT.

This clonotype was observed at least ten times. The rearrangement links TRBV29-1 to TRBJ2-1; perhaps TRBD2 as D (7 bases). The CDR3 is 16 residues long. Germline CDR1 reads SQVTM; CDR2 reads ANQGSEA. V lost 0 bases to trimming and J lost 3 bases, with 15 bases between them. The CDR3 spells CSVEDGEGGIYNEQFF. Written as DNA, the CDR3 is TGCAGCGTTGAAGATGGAGAGGGGGGGATCTACAATGAGCAGTTCTTC.

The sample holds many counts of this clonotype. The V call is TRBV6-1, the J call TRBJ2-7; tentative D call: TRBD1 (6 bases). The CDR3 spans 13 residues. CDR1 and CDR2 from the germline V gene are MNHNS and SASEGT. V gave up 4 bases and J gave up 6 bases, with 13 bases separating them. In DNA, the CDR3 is TGTGCCAGCAGTGTTCCGACAGGTGCCGAGCAGTACTTC. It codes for CASSVPTGAEQYF.

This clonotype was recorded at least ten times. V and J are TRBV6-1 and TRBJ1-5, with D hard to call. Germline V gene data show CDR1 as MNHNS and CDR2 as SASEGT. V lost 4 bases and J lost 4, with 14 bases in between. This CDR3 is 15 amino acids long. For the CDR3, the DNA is TGTGCCAGCAGTGTGGTAGGGTTTGAGAATCAGCCCCAGCATTTT. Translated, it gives CASSVVGFENQPQHF.

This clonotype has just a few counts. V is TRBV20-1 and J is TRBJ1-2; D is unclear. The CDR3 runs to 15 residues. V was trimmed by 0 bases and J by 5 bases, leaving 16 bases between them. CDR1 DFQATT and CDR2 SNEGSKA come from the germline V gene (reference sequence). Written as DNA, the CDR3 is TGCAGTGCTAGAGATCCTAAAGACTATAATTATGGCTACACCTTC. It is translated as CSARDPKDYNYGYTF.

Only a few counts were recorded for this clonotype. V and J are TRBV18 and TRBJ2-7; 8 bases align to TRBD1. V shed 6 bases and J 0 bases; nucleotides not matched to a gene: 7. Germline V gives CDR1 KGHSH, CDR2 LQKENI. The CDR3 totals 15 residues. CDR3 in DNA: TGTGCCAGCTCTCAAACAGGGGGTGACTCCTACGAGCAGTACTTC. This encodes CASSQTGGDSYEQYF.

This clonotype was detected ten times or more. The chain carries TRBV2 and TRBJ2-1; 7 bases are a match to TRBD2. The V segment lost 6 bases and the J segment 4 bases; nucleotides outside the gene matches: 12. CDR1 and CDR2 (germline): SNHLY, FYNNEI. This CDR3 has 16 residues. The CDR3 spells CASSWVPRGVYNEQFF. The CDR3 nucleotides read TGTGCCAGCAGCTGGGTCCCCCGGGGGGTGTACAATGAGCAGTTCTTC.

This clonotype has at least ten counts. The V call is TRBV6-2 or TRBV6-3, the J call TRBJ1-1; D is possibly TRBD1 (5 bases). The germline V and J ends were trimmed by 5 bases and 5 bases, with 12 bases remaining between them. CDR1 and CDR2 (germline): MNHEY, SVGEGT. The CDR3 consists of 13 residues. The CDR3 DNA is TGTGCCAGCAGTCAGGGAGGAAGGACTGAAGCTTTCTTT. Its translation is CASSQGGRTEAFF.